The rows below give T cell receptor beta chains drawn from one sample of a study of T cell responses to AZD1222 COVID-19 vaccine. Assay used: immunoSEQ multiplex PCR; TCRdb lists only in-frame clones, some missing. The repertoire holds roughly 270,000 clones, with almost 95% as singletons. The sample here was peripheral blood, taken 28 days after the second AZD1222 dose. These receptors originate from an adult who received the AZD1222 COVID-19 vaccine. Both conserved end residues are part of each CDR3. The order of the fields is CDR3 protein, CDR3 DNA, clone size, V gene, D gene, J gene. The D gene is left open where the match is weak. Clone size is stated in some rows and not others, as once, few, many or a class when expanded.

cdr3_aa: CASAFDRDSYNEQFF
cdr3_nt: TGCGCCAGCGCCTTCGACAGGGACTCTTACAATGAGCAGTTCTTC
clone_size: -
v_call: TRBV10-2
d_call: -
j_call: TRBJ2-1

cdr3_aa: CASSSNQRERQGETQYF
cdr3_nt: TGTGCCAGCAGCTCCAATCAGCGGGAGCGGCAAGGAGAGACCCAGTACTTC
clone_size: -
v_call: TRBV7-3
d_call: TRBD2
j_call: TRBJ2-5

cdr3_aa: CASSLRTGELGTQYF
cdr3_nt: TGCGCCAGCAGCCTTAGGACAGGGGAGTTGGGGACCCAGTACTTC
clone_size: few
v_call: TRBV5-1
d_call: TRBD1
j_call: TRBJ2-5

cdr3_aa: CASSLVAGGTDTQYF
cdr3_nt: TGCGCCAGCAGCTTGGTGGCGGGAGGGACAGATACGCAGTATTTT
clone_size: -
v_call: TRBV5-1
d_call: TRBD2
j_call: TRBJ2-3

cdr3_aa: CAWSVLNGRSEQYF
cdr3_nt: TGTGCCTGGAGTGTACTGAACGGGAGGAGCGAGCAGTACTTC
clone_size: -
v_call: TRBV30
d_call: TRBD2
j_call: TRBJ2-7

cdr3_aa: CASSLVGGRETQYF
cdr3_nt: TGTGCCAGCAGCTTAGTAGGGGGCCGGGAGACCCAGTACTTC
clone_size: -
v_call: TRBV11-3
d_call: TRBD1
j_call: TRBJ2-5

cdr3_aa: CASSSGLASTDTQYF
cdr3_nt: TGTGCCAGCAGCTCTGGACTAGCTAGCACAGATACGCAGTATTTT
clone_size: once
v_call: TRBV7-2
d_call: TRBD2
j_call: TRBJ2-3

cdr3_aa: CSVGDRGGTEAFF
cdr3_nt: TGCAGCGTTGGGGACAGGGGGGGTACTGAAGCTTTCTTT
clone_size: once
v_call: TRBV29-1
d_call: TRBD1
j_call: TRBJ1-1

cdr3_aa: CASSLGTMLYGYTF
cdr3_nt: TGTGCCAGCAGCTTAGGGACAATGCTCTATGGCTACACCTTC
clone_size: -
v_call: TRBV7-2
d_call: -
j_call: TRBJ1-2

cdr3_aa: CASTLSLNTEAFF
cdr3_nt: TGTGCCAGCACCTTAAGCTTGAACACTGAAGCTTTCTTT
clone_size: -
v_call: TRBV2
d_call: -
j_call: TRBJ1-1

cdr3_aa: CASSQSLSGLGDTQYF
cdr3_nt: TGTGCCAGCAGCCAATCATTAAGCGGTCTAGGTGATACGCAGTATTTT
clone_size: -
v_call: TRBV3-1/TRBV3-2
d_call: -
j_call: TRBJ2-3

cdr3_aa: CASSLGGSRETQYF
cdr3_nt: TGTGCCAGCAGCTTAGGAGGCAGCCGTGAGACCCAGTACTTC
clone_size: -
v_call: TRBV7-8
d_call: -
j_call: TRBJ2-5

cdr3_aa: CASRPRNTEAFF
cdr3_nt: TGTGCCAGCAGGCCCAGGAACACTGAAGCTTTCTTT
clone_size: -
v_call: TRBV3-1/TRBV3-2
d_call: -
j_call: TRBJ1-1

cdr3_aa: CASSRDRISYNEQFF
cdr3_nt: TGTGCCAGCAGCCGGGACCGTATCTCCTACAATGAGCAGTTCTTC
clone_size: few
v_call: TRBV4-2
d_call: -
j_call: TRBJ2-1

cdr3_aa: CASSETVGDTGELFF
cdr3_nt: TGTGCCAGCAGTGAGACCGTCGGAGACACCGGGGAGCTGTTTTTT
clone_size: -
v_call: TRBV2
d_call: -
j_call: TRBJ2-2

cdr3_aa: CASSQDARGPDTEAFF
cdr3_nt: TGCGCCAGCAGCCAAGACGCCCGGGGTCCGGACACTGAAGCTTTCTTT
clone_size: once
v_call: TRBV4-1
d_call: -
j_call: TRBJ1-1